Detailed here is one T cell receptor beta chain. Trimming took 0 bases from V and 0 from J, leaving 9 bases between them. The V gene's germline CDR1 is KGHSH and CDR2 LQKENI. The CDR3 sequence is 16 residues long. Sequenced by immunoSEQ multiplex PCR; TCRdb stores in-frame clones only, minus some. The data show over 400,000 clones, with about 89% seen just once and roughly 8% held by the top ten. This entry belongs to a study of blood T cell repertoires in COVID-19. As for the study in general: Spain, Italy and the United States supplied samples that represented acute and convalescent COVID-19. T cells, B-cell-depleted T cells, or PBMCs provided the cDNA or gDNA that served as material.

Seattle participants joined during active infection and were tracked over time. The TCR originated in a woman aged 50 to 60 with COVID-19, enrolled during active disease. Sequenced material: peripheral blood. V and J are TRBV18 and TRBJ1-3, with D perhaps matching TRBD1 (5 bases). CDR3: CASSPPTGYSGNTIYF. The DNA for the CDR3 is TGTGCCAGCTCACCACCCACAGGTTACTCTGGAAACACCATATATTTT.